The T cell receptor (beta chain) under discussion was sequenced for a study of cytotoxic CD8 clonotypes in ibrutinib-treated CLL. Assay used: immunoSEQ multiplex PCR; TCRdb lists only in-frame clones, some missing. The table has approximately 100,000 clones, roughly 80% seen once. Points from the study as a whole: Under therapy, public clonotypes either contracted or stayed stable, and they were uncommon.

As regards this clone: No antigen is known for it.

Germline V gene lookup returns CDR1 MDHEN and CDR2 SYDVKM. The CDR3 is 16 amino acids. The V end lost 5 bases, the J end lost 9 bases, and 20 bases lay between the germline ends. This chain joins TRBV28 and TRBJ1-6; D is ambiguous. The source material was PBMCs, sampled after 12 months of ibrutinib treatment. This sequence originates from a human donor with chronic lymphocytic leukemia. CDR3: CASSRTAASLSSPLHF. The DNA for the CDR3 is TGTGCCAGCAGTCGGACGGCGGCGAGTCTTAGTTCACCCCTCCACTTT.